The clone carrying this T cell receptor (beta chain) was seen ten or more times. Its target is not known. The patients, who ranged from 18 to 65 in age, presented with newly diagnosed hyperthyroidism lasting under 2 months. The data are from a study of T cells in Graves' hyperthyroidism and ophthalmopathy. Study results and caveats: Through a model of 13 V-J features, ophthalmopathy was separated from stable hyperthyroidism. Most expanded thyroid clonotypes above 0.001 recurred in blood. A median around 6.8 months before onset, the model predicted ophthalmopathy.

This CDR3 region has 16 residues. V lost 8 bases and J lost 7; bases outside the gene matches: 16. Germline V gives CDR1 MNHEY, CDR2 SMNVEV (reference sequence). From RNA transcripts, TCR beta CDR3 regions were amplified. HTBI primers were the set used in a first-round RT-PCR of the TCR CDR3. From the multiplex PCR reads, TCRdb called clonotypes with MiXCR, one entry per CDR3 protein. The profile covers approximately 370,000 distinct CDR3 sequences, with about 18% appearing a single time and 30% to 35% taken by the ten largest. The source material was blood. The chain links TRBV27 to TRBJ2-1; 8 bases agree with TRBD1. The receptor was isolated from a young woman with Graves' hyperthyroidism that later progressed to Graves' ophthalmopathy. The CDR3 protein is CASSINTAGGLNEQFF. DNA for the CDR3: TGTGCCAGCTCAATAAATACGGCAGGGGGCTTAAATGAGCAGTTCTTC.